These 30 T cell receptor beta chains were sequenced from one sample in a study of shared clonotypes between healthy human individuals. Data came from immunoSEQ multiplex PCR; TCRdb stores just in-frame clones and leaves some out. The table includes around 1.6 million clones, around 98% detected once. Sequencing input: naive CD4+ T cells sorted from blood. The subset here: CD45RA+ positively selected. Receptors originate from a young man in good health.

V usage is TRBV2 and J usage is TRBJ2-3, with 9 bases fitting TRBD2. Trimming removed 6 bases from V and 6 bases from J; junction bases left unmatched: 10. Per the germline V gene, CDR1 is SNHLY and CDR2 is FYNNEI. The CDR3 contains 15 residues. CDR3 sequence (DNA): TGTGCCAGCAGGATTAGCGGGAGTATTGGGGATACGCAGTATTTT. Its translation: CASRISGSIGDTQYF.

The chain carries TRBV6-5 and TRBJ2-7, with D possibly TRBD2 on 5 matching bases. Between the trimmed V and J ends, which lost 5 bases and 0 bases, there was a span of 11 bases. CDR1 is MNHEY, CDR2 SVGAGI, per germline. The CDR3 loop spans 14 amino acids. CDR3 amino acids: CASSDPGSSYEQYF. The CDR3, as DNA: TGTGCCAGCAGTGACCCGGGGAGCTCCTACGAGCAGTACTTC.

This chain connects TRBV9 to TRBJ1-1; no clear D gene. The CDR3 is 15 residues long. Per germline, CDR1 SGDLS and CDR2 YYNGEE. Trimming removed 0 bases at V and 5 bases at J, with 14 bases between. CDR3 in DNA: TGTGCCAGCAGCGTAGAAGGCAGGACTGGAACTGAAGCTTTCTTT. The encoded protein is CASSVEGRTGTEAFF.

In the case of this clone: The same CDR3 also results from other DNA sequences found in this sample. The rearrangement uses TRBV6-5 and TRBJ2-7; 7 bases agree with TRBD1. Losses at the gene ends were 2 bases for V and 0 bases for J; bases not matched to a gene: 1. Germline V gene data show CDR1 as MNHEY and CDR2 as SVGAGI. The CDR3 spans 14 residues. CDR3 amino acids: CASSYGTASYEQYF. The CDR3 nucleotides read TGTGCCAGCAGTTACGGGACAGCCTCCTACGAGCAGTACTTC.

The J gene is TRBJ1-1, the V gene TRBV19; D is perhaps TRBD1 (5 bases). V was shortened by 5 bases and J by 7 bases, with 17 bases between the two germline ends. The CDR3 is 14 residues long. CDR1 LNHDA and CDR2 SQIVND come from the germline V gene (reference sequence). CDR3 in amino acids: CASSAGLYRREAFF. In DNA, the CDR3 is TGTGCCAGTAGTGCAGGGTTGTACCGACGTGAAGCTTTCTTT.

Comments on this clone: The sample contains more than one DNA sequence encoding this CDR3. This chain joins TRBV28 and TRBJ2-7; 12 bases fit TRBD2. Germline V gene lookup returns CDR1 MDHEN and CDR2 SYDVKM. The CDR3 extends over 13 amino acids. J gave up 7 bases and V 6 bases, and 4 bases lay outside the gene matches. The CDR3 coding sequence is TGTGCCAGCAGCCTAGGACTAGCGGGAGAGCAGTACTTC. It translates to CASSLGLAGEQYF.

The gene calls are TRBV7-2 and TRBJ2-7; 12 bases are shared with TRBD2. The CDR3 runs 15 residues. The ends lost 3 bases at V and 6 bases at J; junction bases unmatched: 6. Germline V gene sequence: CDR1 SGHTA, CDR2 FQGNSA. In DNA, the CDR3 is TGTGCCAGCAGCTTCTGGACTAGCGGGACAGGCGAGCAGTACTTC. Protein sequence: CASSFWTSGTGEQYF.

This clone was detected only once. In nucleotides, the CDR3 is TGCAGCGTTGATTCAGGGCCGAACACAGATACGCAGTATTTT. Protein product: CSVDSGPNTDTQYF. V is TRBV29-1 and J is TRBJ2-3, with D tentatively TRBD1 (5 bases). V was clipped by 3 bases and J by 2 bases, with 12 bases between them. The CDR3 is 14 amino acids. Germline V gives CDR1 SQVTM, CDR2 ANQGSEA.

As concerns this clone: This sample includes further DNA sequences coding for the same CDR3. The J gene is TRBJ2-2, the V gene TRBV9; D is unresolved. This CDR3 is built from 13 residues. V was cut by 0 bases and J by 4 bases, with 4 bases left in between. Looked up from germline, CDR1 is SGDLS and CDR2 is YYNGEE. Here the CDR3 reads CASSVGTTGELFF. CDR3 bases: TGTGCCAGCAGCGTAGGGACCACCGGGGAGCTGTTTTTT.

The CDR3 here is CASSLDKGRTEAFF. CDR3 nucleotide sequence: TGTGCCAGCAGCTTAGATAAGGGCAGGACTGAAGCTTTCTTT. The rearrangement links TRBV11-3 to TRBJ1-1; no definite D call. V dropped 0 bases and J dropped 5 bases, with 10 bases sitting between them. The CDR3 consists of 14 residues. Germline V lookup: CDR1 SGHNT, CDR2 YENEEA.

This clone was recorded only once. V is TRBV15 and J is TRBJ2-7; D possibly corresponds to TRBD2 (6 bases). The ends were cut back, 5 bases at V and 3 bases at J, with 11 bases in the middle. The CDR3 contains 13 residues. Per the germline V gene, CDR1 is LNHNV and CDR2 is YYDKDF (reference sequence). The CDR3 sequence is CATSPPGVYEQYF. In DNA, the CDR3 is TGTGCCACCAGCCCTCCGGGAGTCTACGAGCAGTACTTC.

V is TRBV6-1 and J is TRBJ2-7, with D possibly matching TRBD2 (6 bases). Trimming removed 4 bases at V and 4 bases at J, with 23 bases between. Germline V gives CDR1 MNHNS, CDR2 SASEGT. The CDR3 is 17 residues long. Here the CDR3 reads CASSGGSPGTQSYEQYF. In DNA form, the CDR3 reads TGTGCCAGCAGTGGTGGCTCCCCCGGGACTCAATCATACGAGCAGTACTTC.

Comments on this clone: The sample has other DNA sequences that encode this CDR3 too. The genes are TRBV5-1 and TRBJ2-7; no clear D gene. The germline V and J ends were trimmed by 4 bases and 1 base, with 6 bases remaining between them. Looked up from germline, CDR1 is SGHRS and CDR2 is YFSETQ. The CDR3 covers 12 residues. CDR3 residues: CASSPPSYEQYF. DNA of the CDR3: TGCGCCAGCAGCCCTCCTTCCTACGAGCAGTACTTC.

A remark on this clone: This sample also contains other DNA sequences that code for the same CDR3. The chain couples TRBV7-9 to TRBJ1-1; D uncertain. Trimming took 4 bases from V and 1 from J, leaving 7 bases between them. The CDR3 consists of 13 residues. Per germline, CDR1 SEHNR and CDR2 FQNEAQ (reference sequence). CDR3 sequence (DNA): TGTGCCAGCAGCTCCGACCCGAACACTGAAGCTTTCTTT. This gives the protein CASSSDPNTEAFF.

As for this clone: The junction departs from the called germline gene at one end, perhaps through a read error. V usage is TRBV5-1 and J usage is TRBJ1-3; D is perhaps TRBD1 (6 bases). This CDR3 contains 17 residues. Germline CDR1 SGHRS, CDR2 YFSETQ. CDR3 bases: TGCGCCAGCAGCCTTACGGCAGGGGTGTCGGCTGGAGACACCATATATTTT. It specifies CASSLTAGVSAGDTIYF. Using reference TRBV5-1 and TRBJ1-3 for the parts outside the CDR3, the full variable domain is KAGVTQTPRYLIKTRGQQVTLSCSPISGHRSVSWYQQTPGQGLQFLFEYFSETQRNKGNFPGRFSGRQFSNSRSEMNVSTLELGDSALYLCASSLTAGVSAGDTIYFGEGSWLTVV.

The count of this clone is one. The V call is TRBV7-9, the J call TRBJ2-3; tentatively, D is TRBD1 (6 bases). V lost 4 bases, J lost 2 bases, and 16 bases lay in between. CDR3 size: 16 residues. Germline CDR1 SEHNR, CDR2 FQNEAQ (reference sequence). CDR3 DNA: TGTGCCAGCAGCTCGACGACAGGCCTCTCCACAGATACGCAGTATTTT. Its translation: CASSSTTGLSTDTQYF.

The CDR3 region is CASSPNIRAPASYNEQFF. The CDR3 DNA reads as TGTGCCAGCAGTCCAAATATCCGGGCCCCGGCGTCCTACAATGAGCAGTTCTTC. The chain employs TRBV28 and TRBJ2-1; D gene unclear. With 5 bases removed from V and 1 base from J, the gap between germline ends came to 21 bases. Germline V gene sequence: CDR1 MDHEN, CDR2 SYDVKM. The CDR3 has 18 amino acids. The entire variable domain, with the rest obtained from reference TRBV28 and TRBJ2-1, is as follows: DVKVTQSSRYLVKRTGEKVFLECVQDMDHENMFWYRQDPGLGLRLIYFSYDVKMKEKGDIPEGYSVSREKKERFSLILESASTNQTSMYLCASSPNIRAPASYNEQFFGPGTRLTVL.

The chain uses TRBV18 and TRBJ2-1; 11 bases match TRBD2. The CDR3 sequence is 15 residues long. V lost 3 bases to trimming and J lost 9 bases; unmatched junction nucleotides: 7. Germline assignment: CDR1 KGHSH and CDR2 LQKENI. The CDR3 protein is CASSPQLAGVGEQFF. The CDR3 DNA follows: TGTGCCAGCTCACCTCAACTAGCGGGAGTGGGTGAGCAGTTCTTC.

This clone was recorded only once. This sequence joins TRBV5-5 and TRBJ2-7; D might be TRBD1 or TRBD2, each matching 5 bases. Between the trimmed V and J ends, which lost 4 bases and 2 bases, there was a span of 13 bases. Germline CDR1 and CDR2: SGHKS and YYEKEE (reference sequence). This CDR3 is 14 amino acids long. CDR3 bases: TGTGCCAGCAGCCCCGGGACGGGTCCCTACGAGCAGTACTTC. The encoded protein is CASSPGTGPYEQYF.

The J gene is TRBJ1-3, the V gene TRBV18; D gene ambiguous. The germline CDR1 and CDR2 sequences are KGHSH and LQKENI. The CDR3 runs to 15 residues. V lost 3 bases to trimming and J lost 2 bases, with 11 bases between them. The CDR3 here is CASSPGLTTGNTIYF. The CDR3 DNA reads TGTGCCAGCTCACCTGGACTGACTACTGGAAACACCATATATTTT. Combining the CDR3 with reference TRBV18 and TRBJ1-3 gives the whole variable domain NAGVMQNPRHLVRRRGQEARLRCSPMKGHSHVYWYRQLPEEGLKFMVYLQKENIIDESGMPKERFSAEFPKEGPSILRIQQVVRGDSAAYFCASSPGLTTGNTIYFGEGSWLTVV.

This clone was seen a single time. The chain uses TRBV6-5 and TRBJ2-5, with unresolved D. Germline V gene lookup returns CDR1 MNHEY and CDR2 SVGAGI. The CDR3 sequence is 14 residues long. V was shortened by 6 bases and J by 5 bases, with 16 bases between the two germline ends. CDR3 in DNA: TGTGCCAGCAGAGATTTGGGCGACGTGGAGACCCAGTACTTC. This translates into CASRDLGDVETQYF.

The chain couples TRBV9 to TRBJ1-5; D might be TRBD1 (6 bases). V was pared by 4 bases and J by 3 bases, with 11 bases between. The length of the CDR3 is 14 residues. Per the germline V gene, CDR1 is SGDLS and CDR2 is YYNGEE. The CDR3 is CASSPRQVNQPQHF. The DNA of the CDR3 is TGTGCCAGCAGCCCCCGACAGGTCAATCAGCCCCAGCATTTT.

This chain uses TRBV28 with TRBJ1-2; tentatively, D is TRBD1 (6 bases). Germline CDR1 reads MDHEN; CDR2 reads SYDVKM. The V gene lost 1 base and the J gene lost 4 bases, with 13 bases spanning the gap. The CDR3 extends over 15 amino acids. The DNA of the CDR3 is TGTGCCAGCAGTTTATCACCCGGACAGTTCTATGGCTACACCTTC. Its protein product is CASSLSPGQFYGYTF.

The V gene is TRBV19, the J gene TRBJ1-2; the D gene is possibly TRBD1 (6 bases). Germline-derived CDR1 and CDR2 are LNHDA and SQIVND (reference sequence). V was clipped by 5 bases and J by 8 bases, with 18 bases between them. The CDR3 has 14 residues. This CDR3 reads CASSLDSLRAGYTF. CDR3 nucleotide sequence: TGTGCCAGTAGTTTGGACAGTCTCCGGGCGGGCTACACCTTC.

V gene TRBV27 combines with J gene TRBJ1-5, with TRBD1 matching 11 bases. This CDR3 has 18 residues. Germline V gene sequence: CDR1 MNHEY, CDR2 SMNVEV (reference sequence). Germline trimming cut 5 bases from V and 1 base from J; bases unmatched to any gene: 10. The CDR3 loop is CASSPSGQGALSNQPQHF. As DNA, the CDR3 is TGTGCCAGCAGTCCCTCAGGACAGGGGGCATTGAGCAATCAGCCCCAGCATTTT.

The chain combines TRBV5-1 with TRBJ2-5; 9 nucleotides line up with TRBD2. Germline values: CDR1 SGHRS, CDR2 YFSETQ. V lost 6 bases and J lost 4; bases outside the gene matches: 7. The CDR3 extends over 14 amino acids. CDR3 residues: CASTLGAGGETQYF. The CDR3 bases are TGCGCCAGCACCCTTGGAGCGGGGGGAGAGACCCAGTACTTC.

CDR3 protein: CASSQLPNTGELFF. The CDR3 coding sequence is TGTGCCAGTAGCCAGCTACCGAACACCGGGGAGCTGTTTTTT. The chain is built from TRBV19 and TRBJ2-2, with D unclear. Deletions cut 6 bases from V and 0 bases from J, with 8 bases between. This CDR3 region has 14 residues. Per the germline V gene, CDR1 is LNHDA and CDR2 is SQIVND (reference sequence).

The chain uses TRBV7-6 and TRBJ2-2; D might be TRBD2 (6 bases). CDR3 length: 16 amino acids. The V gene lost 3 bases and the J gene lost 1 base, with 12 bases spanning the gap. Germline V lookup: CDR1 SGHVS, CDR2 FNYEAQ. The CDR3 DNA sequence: TGTGCCAGCAGCTTGGTGGCGGGATGGAACACCGGGGAGCTGTTTTTT. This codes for CASSLVAGWNTGELFF. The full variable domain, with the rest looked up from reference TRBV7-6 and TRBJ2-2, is GAGVSQSPRYKVTKRGQDVALRCDPISGHVSLYWYRQALGQGPEFLTYFNYEAQQDKSGLPNDRFSAERPEGSISTLTIQRTEQRDSAMYRCASSLVAGWNTGELFFGEGSRLTVL.

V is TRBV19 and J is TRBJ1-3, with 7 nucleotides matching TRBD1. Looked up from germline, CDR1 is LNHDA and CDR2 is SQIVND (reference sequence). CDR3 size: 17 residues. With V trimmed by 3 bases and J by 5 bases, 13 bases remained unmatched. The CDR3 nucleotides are TGTGCCAGTAGTATTGAGGCGAGACAGGGTACCCGAAACACCATATATTTT. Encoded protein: CASSIEARQGTRNTIYF.

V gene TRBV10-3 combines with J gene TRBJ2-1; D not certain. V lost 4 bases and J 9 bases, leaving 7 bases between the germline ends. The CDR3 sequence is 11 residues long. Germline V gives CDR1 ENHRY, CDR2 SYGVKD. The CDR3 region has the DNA TGTGCCATCAGTGTGGGGTCTGAGCAGTTCTTC. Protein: CAISVGSEQFF.